The entry below gives a single TCR beta chain sequence along with its context. The target antigen is unknown. The data originate from a study of post-analysis software for immune sequencing data. Study context: The courses of disease that were included comprised relapsing-remitting, secondary progressive and progressive-relapsing multiple sclerosis. Study-wide results and caveats: By F measure, strong co-clustering occurred among samples prepared in the same batch. Patients with multiple sclerosis recorded significantly lower normalized Chao1 diversity than controls, the study found. Relative to controls, patients had several TRBV segments at higher frequency, with TRBV5-6, TRBV5-1 and TRBV20-1 among these.

Germline loops: CDR1 ENHRY, CDR2 SYGVKD. The CDR3 runs 13 residues. V lost 10 bases to trimming and J lost 8 bases, with 18 bases between them. Tagging with unique molecular identifiers was a feature of the TCR beta cDNA libraries. About 460,000 cDNA molecules were obtained from roughly 1.1 to 9.2 million T cells. TCRdb re-called the PCR reads through MiXCR, storing one row per CDR3 protein. Of hundreds of thousands of distinct CDR3 sequences listed, roughly three fifths are singletons. The rearrangement uses TRBV10-3 and TRBJ2-4; the D gene is possibly TRBD2 (5 bases). Sequenced sample: blood. The origin of this receptor is a girl between 2 and 10 years old with multiple sclerosis. DNA for the CDR3: TGTGCCACGGCAGCCTTCAAGGAGGACATTCAGTACTTC. Protein: CATAAFKEDIQYF.